This T cell receptor (beta chain) was retrieved from a study of blood T cell repertoires in COVID-19. Measured with immunoSEQ multiplex PCR; TCRdb has only the in-frame clones, and not every one. The table records 200,000 or so clones, approximately 80% of them present only once. Germline V CDR1 and CDR2: SGHVS, FNYEAQ. V was cut by 5 bases and J by 7 bases, with 17 bases left in between. This CDR3 spans 15 amino acids. Sequencing used peripheral blood. The receptor's source is a woman older than 75 with acute or convalescent COVID-19. The chain combines TRBV7-6 with TRBJ1-4; tentative D call: TRBD1 (6 bases). CDR3 sequence reads: CASSHSQGLGEKLFF. CDR3 DNA: TGTGCCAGCAGCCACTCCCAGGGGTTAGGTGAAAAACTGTTTTTT.